Listed here are 10 T cell receptor beta chains from one sample, sequenced in a study of monozygotic twins with cystic fibrosis. Assay used: immunoSEQ multiplex PCR; TCRdb lists only in-frame clones, some missing. The sample has a few thousand clones, 95% to 98% seen once. The sample comprised blood. These receptor sequences come from a boy between 2 and 10 years old with cystic fibrosis.

The chain employs TRBV5-5 and TRBJ1-5, with D perhaps matching TRBD1 (5 bases). Trimming removed 0 bases at V and 6 bases at J, with 13 bases between. Germline-derived CDR1 and CDR2 are SGHKS and YYEKEE (reference sequence). The CDR3 has 15 amino acids. The CDR3 bases are TGTGCCAGCAGCTTGGACGGGGGGTTGGGTCAGCCCCAGCATTTT. It translates to CASSLDGGLGQPQHF.

In its sample, this clone was seen once. This rearrangement joins TRBV5-1 to TRBJ2-2; D is undetermined. V was shortened by 2 bases and J by 4 bases, with 12 bases between the two germline ends. Germline V lookup: CDR1 SGHRS, CDR2 YFSETQ. CDR3 length: 15 residues. CDR3 bases: TGCGCCAGCAGCTTCGGGCAGGACGGCACCGGGGAGCTGTTTTTT. This encodes CASSFGQDGTGELFF.

The genes are TRBV30 and TRBJ2-1, with TRBD1 as a possible D gene (5 bases). CDR1 and CDR2 (germline): GTSNPN, SVGIG (reference sequence). There are 12 residues in the CDR3. The V gene lost 3 bases and the J gene lost 5 bases, with 8 bases spanning the gap. CDR3 protein: CAWRQEDNEQFF. The CDR3 DNA reads as TGTGCCTGGAGACAGGAAGACAATGAGCAGTTCTTC.

CDR3: CASSHDRNSYEQYF. The CDR3 DNA is TGTGCCAGCAGCCATGACAGGAACTCCTACGAGCAGTACTTC. The chain couples TRBV7-2 to TRBJ2-7; D possibly corresponds to TRBD1 (6 bases). Germline V gene lookup returns CDR1 SGHTA and CDR2 FQGNSA. The CDR3 has 14 residues. V was shortened by 5 bases and J by 0 bases, with 11 bases between the two germline ends.

The CDR3 region is CASSSPGEGNDEQFF. Written as DNA, the CDR3 is TGCGCCAGCAGCTCCCCAGGGGAAGGGAACGATGAGCAGTTCTTC. The V call is TRBV5-1, the J call TRBJ2-1, with D perhaps TRBD1 (6 bases). Germline V lookup: CDR1 SGHRS, CDR2 YFSETQ. Trimming shortened V by 3 bases and J by 8 bases, and 18 bases separated the two germline ends. The CDR3 has 15 residues.

The rearrangement joins TRBV6-6 to TRBJ2-5; TRBD2 is a possible D gene (7 bases). The CDR3 length is 15 residues. Germline V gene lookup returns CDR1 MNHNY and CDR2 SVGAGI (reference sequence). V lost 4 bases to trimming and J lost 2 bases, with 14 bases between them. The CDR3 here is CASSFAGALQETQYF. The CDR3 DNA sequence: TGTGCCAGCAGTTTTGCGGGGGCGCTACAAGAGACCCAGTACTTC.

The chain links TRBV5-6 to TRBJ2-7, with D perhaps TRBD2 (5 bases). The CDR3 has 13 residues. V was clipped by 0 bases and J by 7 bases, with 11 bases between them. Germline V gene sequence: CDR1 SGHDT, CDR2 YYEEEE. CDR3 nucleotide sequence: TGTGCCAGCAGCTTGGTACGGGCGGGTGAGCAGTACGTC. Translated, it gives CASSLVRAGEQYV.

The J gene is TRBJ2-3, the V gene TRBV12-5; D is possibly TRBD2 (5 bases). Germline V gene data show CDR1 as LGHNT and CDR2 as FRNRAP. CDR3 size: 17 residues. The V gene lost 8 bases and the J gene lost 0 bases, with 21 bases spanning the gap. In DNA form, the CDR3 reads TGTGCTAGTCTTCGGGGTCAGGTACAGCTTAGCACAGATACGCAGTATTTT. Translation: CASLRGQVQLSTDTQYF.

The V call is TRBV5-1, the J call TRBJ2-7; D not certain. Germline V gene lookup returns CDR1 SGHRS and CDR2 YFSETQ. The CDR3 covers 15 residues. Between the trimmed V and J ends, which lost 5 bases and 3 bases, there was a span of 18 bases. The DNA of the CDR3 is TGCGCCAGCAGACTGGTCCCAAACCAGGACTACGAGCAGTACTTC. It yields the protein CASRLVPNQDYEQYF.

In its sample, this clone was seen once. The chain carries TRBV5-8 and TRBJ1-2; D might be TRBD1 (5 bases). V was shortened by 1 base and J by 3 bases, with 19 bases between the two germline ends. Germline V gene lookup returns CDR1 SGHTS and CDR2 YDEGEE. The CDR3 has 17 amino acids. CDR3 coding DNA: TGTGCCAGCAGCTTGTGGCTGGATCGAACAGGAGACTATGGCTACACCTTC. It is translated as CASSLWLDRTGDYGYTF.